One T cell receptor (gamma chain) is described in this entry. What it binds is not known. The protein given by TCRdb reflects a much larger clone and differs at residue 11 from this DNA's translation, likely from a read error; the protein shown is the DNA's translation. This specimen comes from a study of γδ T cells in repeated Plasmodium falciparum infection. General study points: Waves of new clonotype selection appeared after repeated controlled infections in Vdelta2-negative, largely Vdelta1+, gammadelta T cells.

TCRdb fed the multiplex PCR reads to CATT. Among 20,000 to 30,000 gamma-chain clones, around 2.9% were seen once, and the ten largest hold about 30%. Germline CDR1 reads VTNTFY; CDR2 reads YDVSTARD (reference sequence). V shed 1 base and J 11 bases; nucleotides not matched to a gene: 14. This CDR3 is 14 amino acids long. Bulk repertoires came from Vgamma9/Vdelta2+ or Vdelta2-negative gammadelta T cells flow-sorted from PBMC. Sequences were obtained from gamma-delta T cells from blood. The clonotype comes from a pool of human donors (malaria-infected and uninfected, not separated). V and J are TRGV3 and TRGJ1 or TRGJ2. TCRdb supplies no J gene; here it was assigned by aligning the nucleotide sequence to germline. The CDR3 protein is CATWDSDWSYEKLF. The CDR3 region has the DNA TGTGCCACCTGGGACAGCGACTGGTCCTATGAGAAACTCTTT.